These 6 T cell receptor beta chains originate from one sample sequenced in a study of shared clonotypes between healthy human individuals. Sequenced by immunoSEQ multiplex PCR; TCRdb stores in-frame clones only, minus some. Of approximately 2,200,000 clones listed, 90% to 95% were seen once; the top ten hold about 1.8%. CD45RO negativity and positive selection for CCR7 defined naive CD8 cells, a population that excluded terminally differentiated effector memory CD45RA+ cells. Sequencing input: naive CD8+ T cells from PBMCs. Receptors were obtained from a man in his late teens or twenties in good health. Some clones in this sample may be carry-over from other donors' samples.

Of note for this clone: Other DNA sequences from this sample encode an identical CDR3 as well. The chain links TRBV25-1 to TRBJ2-7, with no clear D. The CDR3 runs 13 residues. CDR1 and CDR2 from the germline V gene are MGHDK and SYGVNS. V shed 2 bases and J shed 3 bases, with 8 bases lying between them. The CDR3 loop is CASSELGSYEQYF. CDR3 DNA: TGTGCCAGCAGTGAACTGGGTAGCTACGAGCAGTACTTC.

A word on this clone: The identical CDR3 is also encoded by other nucleotide sequences in the sample. The chain recombines TRBV9 with TRBJ2-7; 8 bases fit TRBD2. CDR1 and CDR2 from the germline V gene are SGDLS and YYNGEE. The CDR3 consists of 14 residues. V lost 4 bases, J lost 3 bases, and 6 bases stayed unmatched. The CDR3: CASSPASGSYEQYF. The CDR3 DNA reads as TGTGCCAGCAGCCCCGCGAGCGGGAGCTACGAGCAGTACTTC.

CDR3 in DNA: TGCAGCGTCCCTTGGGGGGGTGAAGCTTTCTTT. Protein product: CSVPWGGEAFF. The chain couples TRBV29-1 to TRBJ1-1, with D tentatively TRBD1 (5 bases). Trimming removed 6 bases from V and 7 bases from J, with 12 bases in between. Germline lookup yields CDR1 SQVTM and CDR2 ANQGSEA. The CDR3 consists of 11 residues.

The chain has TRBV28 and TRBJ2-6, with TRBD1 as a possible D gene (6 bases). This CDR3 contains 18 residues. The V and J ends lost 6 bases and 0 bases respectively, with 18 bases between them. Germline V gene sequence: CDR1 MDHEN, CDR2 SYDVKM. CDR3 in DNA: TGTGCCAGCAGCACGTCGTATACAGGGAGCTCTGGGGCCAACGTCCTGACTTTC. Its translation is CASSTSYTGSSGANVLTF.

This chain joins TRBV11-2 and TRBJ1-1, with 9 bases that match TRBD1. Germline V CDR1 and CDR2: SGHAT, FQNNGV. V lost 6 bases and J lost 1; bases outside the gene matches: 9. This CDR3 has 16 residues. Written as DNA, the CDR3 is TGTGCCAGCAGTCCCCGACCGGGACAGGGGAACACTGAAGCTTTCTTT. Encoded protein: CASSPRPGQGNTEAFF.

This chain links TRBV5-4 with TRBJ2-7; 9 nucleotides align to TRBD1. The CDR3 sequence is 13 residues long. Trimming cost V 7 bases and J 6 bases; bases outside gene matches: 8. Germline V gene lookup returns CDR1 SGHNT and CDR2 YYREEE (reference sequence). CDR3 residues: CASQGQGRSEQYF. As DNA, the CDR3 is TGTGCCAGCCAAGGACAGGGGCGATCCGAGCAGTACTTC.